This TCR beta chain was captured by sequencing in a study of shared clonotypes between healthy human individuals. Study-wide results and limits: What naive subsets generally showed was a larger estimated richness than memory subsets showed.

This CDR3 is built from 16 residues. The ends were cut back, 0 bases at V and 5 bases at J, with 13 bases in the middle. Germline V gene lookup returns CDR1 LGHNA and CDR2 YNFKEQ. Remarks on this clone: The antigen is unknown.

Sequenced by immunoSEQ multiplex PCR; TCRdb stores in-frame clones only, minus some. Of 550,000 to 700,000 clones listed, around 78% are singletons. Sequencing was performed on memory CD4+ T cells sorted from blood. Subset described: CD45RA-negative fraction. This TCR came from a woman in her 30s in good health. The chain links TRBV4-2 to TRBJ2-2; D gene uncertain. The CDR3 region is CASSQDIWISTGELFF. DNA for the CDR3: TGTGCCAGCAGCCAAGATATCTGGATCTCTACCGGGGAGCTGTTTTTT.